Listed here is a single TCR beta chain. Its antigen is unknown. These data are taken from a study of T cells in localized non-small cell lung cancer. Study-level results: The study detected a median around 61 of the top 100 tumor clones in adjacent lung. Among the tissues sampled, uninvolved adjacent lung had the highest T cell clonality, above tumor. Patients showing higher blood T cell density tended to see longer overall survival.

CDR1 and CDR2 from the germline V gene are KGHSH and LQKENI. This CDR3 has 13 residues. V was shortened by 6 bases and J by 6 bases, with 15 bases between the two germline ends. Sequencing used immunoSEQ multiplex PCR; TCRdb keeps in-frame clones, though not all of them. The sample lists 1,500 to 2,000 clones, 20% to 30% occurring once. The sequence was obtained from a woman aged 35-75 years with stage II squamous cell lung carcinoma. The chain carries TRBV18 and TRBJ2-7, with D uncertain. The sequenced sample was normal lung tissue next to the tumor, obtained before any cancer treatment. CDR3 nucleotide sequence: TGTGCCAGCTCCCCCTCCGCAAAGTCCGAGCAGTACTTC. Its protein product is CASSPSAKSEQYF.